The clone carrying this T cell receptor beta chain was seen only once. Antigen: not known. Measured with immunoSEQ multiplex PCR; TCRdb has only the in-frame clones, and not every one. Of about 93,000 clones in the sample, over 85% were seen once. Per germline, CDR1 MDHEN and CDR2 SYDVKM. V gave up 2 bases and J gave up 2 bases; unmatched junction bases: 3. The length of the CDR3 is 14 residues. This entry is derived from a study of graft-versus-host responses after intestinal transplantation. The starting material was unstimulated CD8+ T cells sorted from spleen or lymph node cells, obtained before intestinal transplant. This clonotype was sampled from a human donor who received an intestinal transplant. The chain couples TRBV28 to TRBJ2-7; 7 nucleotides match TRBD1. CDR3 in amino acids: CASSLQGVTYEQYF. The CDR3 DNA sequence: TGTGCCAGCAGTTTACAGGGGGTAACCTACGAGCAGTACTTC.